These 18 T cell receptor beta chains were all obtained from the same sample, sequenced in a study of cytomegalovirus exposure and HLA in healthy donors. A multiplex PCR was run with 60 Vbeta primers and 13 Jbeta primers. Clones were read by immunoSEQ multiplex PCR, and TCRdb kept only the in-frame ones, dropping some. The repertoire holds around 99,000 clones, with approximately 79% as singletons. Sequenced input: PBMCs. These receptors were taken from a middle-aged woman in good health and CMV-seropositive.

This clone was observed once. The chain has TRBV29-1 and TRBJ1-1, with D possibly TRBD1 on 5 matching bases. Trimming stripped 7 bases from V and 4 bases from J, with 16 bases between. The V gene's germline CDR1 is SQVTM and CDR2 ANQGSEA. There are 13 residues in the CDR3. CDR3: CSAAGGRGTEAFF. CDR3 sequence (DNA): TGCAGCGCCGCCGGGGGACGCGGCACTGAAGCTTTCTTT.

V gene TRBV27 combines with J gene TRBJ2-5, with D possibly being TRBD2 (6 bases). This CDR3 region has 15 residues. Trimming left V 1 base short and J 5 bases short, with 14 bases between. Per the germline V gene, CDR1 is MNHEY and CDR2 is SMNVEV (reference sequence). The CDR3 reads CASSLFAGTWETQYF. The CDR3 region has the DNA TGTGCCAGCAGTTTATTTGCAGGGACTTGGGAGACCCAGTACTTC.

The genes are TRBV10-3 and TRBJ1-2; D is undetermined. Germline-derived CDR1 and CDR2 are ENHRY and SYGVKD. V dropped 4 bases and J dropped 8 bases, with 8 bases sitting between them. The CDR3 has 11 amino acids. CDR3 sequence reads: CAISGGGGYTF. In DNA, the CDR3 is TGTGCCATCAGTGGAGGTGGGGGCTACACCTTC.

This clone appeared a few times. The chain carries TRBV30 and TRBJ1-2; no clear D gene. CDR3 length: 13 residues. Trimming removed 0 bases from V and 8 bases from J, with 13 bases in between. Germline V lookup: CDR1 GTSNPN, CDR2 SVGIG (reference sequence). The CDR3 sequence: CAWSVTAVRGYTF. Written as DNA, the CDR3 is TGTGCCTGGAGTGTAACTGCCGTGCGAGGCTACACCTTC.

The V gene is TRBV19, the J gene TRBJ1-4; 7 bases are shared with TRBD1. The CDR3 extends over 15 amino acids. The J segment lost 4 bases and the V segment lost 4 bases, leaving 6 bases of the junction unmatched. Germline values: CDR1 LNHDA, CDR2 SQIVND (reference sequence). CDR3 in amino acids: CASSRTGQINEKLFF. CDR3 in DNA: TGTGCCAGTAGTAGGACGGGACAGATTAATGAAAAACTGTTTTTT.

The rearrangement uses TRBV25-1 and TRBJ1-1; TRBD1 is a possible D gene (5 bases). Trimming cost V 3 bases and J 0 bases, with 17 bases left between them. CDR1 is MGHDK and CDR2 is SYGVNS in the germline V gene. This CDR3 is 17 amino acids long. CDR3 region: CASSDQRRGTLNTEAFF. Written as DNA, the CDR3 is TGTGCCAGCAGTGACCAACGACGGGGGACCTTGAACACTGAAGCTTTCTTT.

This clone was counted between two and nine times. V gene TRBV6-6 combines with J gene TRBJ2-1; 9 bases match TRBD2. CDR3 size: 16 residues. With 4 bases clipped from V and 8 bases from J, the junction kept 12 bases outside the gene matches. Per the germline V gene, CDR1 is MNHNY and CDR2 is SVGAGI (reference sequence). The CDR3 DNA is TGTGCCAGCAGTTCCGCTGATAGCGGGGGCTCTGATGAGCAGTTCTTC. Amino acid sequence: CASSSADSGGSDEQFF.

The V call is TRBV12-5, the J call TRBJ1-4; 11 bases fit TRBD1. V lost 4 bases, J lost 4 bases, and 2 bases stayed unmatched. Germline V gene data show CDR1 as LGHNT and CDR2 as FRNRAP. This CDR3 contains 15 residues. The CDR3 DNA is TGTGCTAGTGGTTCTGGGACAGGGGGTAATGAAAAACTGTTTTTT. Protein product: CASGSGTGGNEKLFF.

This chain joins TRBV7-9 and TRBJ2-2, with TRBD1 identical over 10 bases. The CDR3 length is 15 residues. From germline, CDR1 is SEHNR and CDR2 FQNEAQ (reference sequence). The J segment lost 5 bases and the V segment lost 5 bases, leaving 5 bases of the junction unmatched. The CDR3: CASSATGGDTGELFF. DNA for the CDR3: TGTGCCAGCAGCGCGACAGGGGGCGATACCGGGGAGCTGTTTTTT.

The chain combines TRBV4-3 with TRBJ1-2, with 11 positions matching TRBD1. This CDR3 has 17 residues. V lost 4 bases to trimming and J lost 7 bases; unmatched junction nucleotides: 14. Germline lookup yields CDR1 LGHNA and CDR2 YSLEER. The CDR3, as DNA: TGCGCCAGCAGCCCCTGGTTAGTTGGACAGGGGGCGAGTGGCTACACCTTC. Protein: CASSPWLVGQGASGYTF.

This clone came up a few times. This CDR3 reads CASSLGGTAFLDEQYF. In nucleotides, the CDR3 is TGCGCCAGCAGCTTGGGGGGGACAGCCTTCCTGGACGAGCAGTACTTC. The chain uses TRBV5-1 and TRBJ2-7; TRBD1 matches at 7 bases. The CDR3 totals 16 residues. With 0 bases clipped from V and 5 bases from J, the junction kept 11 bases outside the gene matches. The germline V gene has CDR1 SGHRS and CDR2 YFSETQ.

This chain joins TRBV11-2 and TRBJ2-7; D not certain. Per germline, CDR1 SGHAT and CDR2 FQNNGV. This CDR3 is built from 14 residues. The germline V and J ends were trimmed by 0 bases and 2 bases, with 8 bases remaining between them. CDR3 bases: TGTGCCAGCAGCTTAGATAACTACCCCTACGAGCAGTACTTC. Protein product: CASSLDNYPYEQYF.

The chain combines TRBV7-8 with TRBJ2-5; TRBD1 agrees at 9 bases. Germline CDR1 is SGHVS and CDR2 is FQNEAQ. V lost 4 bases and J lost 6; bases outside the gene matches: 3. The CDR3 length is 13 residues. For the CDR3, the DNA is TGTGCCAGCAGCTGGGGACAGGGCCAGACCCAGTACTTC. It translates to CASSWGQGQTQYF.

The V and J genes are TRBV7-9 and TRBJ2-7; tentatively, D is TRBD1 (6 bases). The CDR3 contains 16 residues. Germline CDR1 reads SEHNR; CDR2 reads FQNEAQ (reference sequence). Trimming removed 4 bases from V and 2 bases from J, with 18 bases in between. The CDR3 protein is CASSSSGTPYTYEQYF. CDR3 DNA sequence: TGTGCCAGCAGCTCCTCCGGGACACCTTATACCTACGAGCAGTACTTC.

This rearrangement joins TRBV14 to TRBJ2-6; D is perhaps TRBD1 (6 bases). The CDR3 runs 15 residues. Trimming took off 4 bases at V and 1 base at J, with 8 bases between the two ends. Germline assignment: CDR1 SGHDN and CDR2 FVKESK. The DNA of the CDR3 is TGTGCCAGCAGCCTACAGGGTTCTGGGGCCAACGTCCTGACTTTC. Its translation is CASSLQGSGANVLTF.

This clone was counted a few times. J is TRBJ2-6 and V is TRBV5-4; 7 nucleotides align to TRBD2. CDR1 is SGHNT, CDR2 YYREEE, per germline (reference sequence). With V trimmed by 0 bases and J by 2 bases, 2 bases remained unmatched. The CDR3 totals 16 residues. CDR3 nucleotides: TGTGCCAGCAGCTTGGCCCGGGGGGCTGGGGCCAACGTCCTGACTTTC. It yields the protein CASSLARGAGANVLTF.

This clone appeared a few times. The rearrangement links TRBV4-3 to TRBJ2-2, with a tentative D call TRBD2 (6 bases). With 0 bases removed from V and 6 bases from J, the gap between germline ends came to 8 bases. The CDR3 spans 14 residues. Germline lookup yields CDR1 LGHNA and CDR2 YSLEER. CDR3 coding DNA: TGCGCCAGCAGCCAAGAGGCGGGGTCCGGGGAGCTGTTTTTT. This gives the protein CASSQEAGSGELFF.

The chain employs TRBV2 and TRBJ2-2, with a weak D call TRBD2 (5 bases). CDR1 and CDR2 from the germline V gene are SNHLY and FYNNEI. Trimming pared 0 bases from V and 8 bases from J, leaving 10 bases between. CDR3 length equals 14 residues. The CDR3 DNA reads TGTGCCAGCAGTGAAGCGCTCAGGACTGGGGAGCTGTTTTTT. It codes for CASSEALRTGELFF. Looking up the rest from reference TRBV2 and TRBJ2-2 gives the full variable domain: EPEVTQTPSHQVTQMGQEVILRCVPISNHLYFYWYRQILGQKVEFLVSFYNNEISEKSEIFDDQFSVERPDGSNFTLKIRSTKLEDSAMYFCASSEALRTGELFFGEGSRLTVL.